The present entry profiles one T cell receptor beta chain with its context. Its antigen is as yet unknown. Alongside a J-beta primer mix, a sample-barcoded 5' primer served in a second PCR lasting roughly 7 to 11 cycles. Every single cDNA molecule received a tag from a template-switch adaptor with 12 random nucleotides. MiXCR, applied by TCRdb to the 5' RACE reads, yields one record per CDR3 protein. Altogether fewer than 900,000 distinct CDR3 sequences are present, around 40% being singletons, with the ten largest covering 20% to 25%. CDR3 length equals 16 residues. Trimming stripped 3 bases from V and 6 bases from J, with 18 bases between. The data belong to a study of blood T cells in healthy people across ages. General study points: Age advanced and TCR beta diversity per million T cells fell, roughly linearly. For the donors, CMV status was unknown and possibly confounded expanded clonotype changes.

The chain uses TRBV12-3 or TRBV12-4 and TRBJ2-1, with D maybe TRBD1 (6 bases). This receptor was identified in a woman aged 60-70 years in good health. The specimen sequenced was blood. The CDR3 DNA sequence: TGTGCCAGCAGTTTCTCCAGGACAGTAAGCCCCAATGAGCAGTTCTTC. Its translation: CASSFSRTVSPNEQFF.